These 12 T cell receptor beta chains were sequenced from one sample in a study of response to subunit inactivated influenza vaccine. Each CDR3 protein gets one entry after TCRdb re-called the RT-PCR reads with MiXCR. The table lists about 240,000 distinct CDR3 sequences, approximately 12% of them singletons, with 7.8% in the top ten. The starting material was non-naive T cells sorted from PBMCs, obtained approximately 15 days before vaccination. These receptors came from a man aged 45-60 years who received an inactivated influenza vaccine.

This clonotype has at least ten counts. The gene calls are TRBV5-1 and TRBJ2-7; weak D call: TRBD1 (6 bases). There are 16 residues in the CDR3. The germline V gene has CDR1 SGHRS and CDR2 YFSETQ. V was shortened by 4 bases and J by 0 bases, with 17 bases between the two germline ends. As DNA, the CDR3 is TGCGCCAGCAGCCCCCTCGGACAGTCGAGCTCCTACGAGCAGTACTTC. As protein: CASSPLGQSSSYEQYF.

This clonotype was counted between two and nine times. The J gene is TRBJ2-5, the V gene TRBV20-1, with TRBD1 as a possible D gene (6 bases). The V end lost 2 bases, the J end lost 4 bases, and 14 bases lay between the germline ends. The CDR3 is 14 amino acids. Per germline, CDR1 DFQATT and CDR2 SNEGSKA (reference sequence). The CDR3 here is CSARRDNQGETQYF. The CDR3 region has the DNA TGCAGTGCTAGACGGGACAACCAGGGAGAGACCCAGTACTTC.

The chain employs TRBV28 and TRBJ2-2; tentatively, D is TRBD1 (6 bases). The CDR3 extends over 14 amino acids. Germline loops: CDR1 MDHEN, CDR2 SYDVKM. V lost 5 bases, J lost 7 bases, and 14 bases lay in between. The DNA of the CDR3 is TGTGCCAGCAGTCTCTGGACAGAACACGGGGAGCTGTTTTTT. Translation gives CASSLWTEHGELFF.

A remark on this clonotype: This could be a read error, since a much larger clone is one nucleotide away. The V call is TRBV20-1, the J call TRBJ2-7; either TRBD1 or TRBD2 may fit D (5 bases each). The CDR3 spans 16 residues. In germline, CDR1 is DFQATT, CDR2 SNEGSKA (reference sequence). The CDR3 sequence: CCASYFMVSGLDEQYF. The CDR3 coding sequence is TGCTGTGCTAGTTATTTTATGGTATCGGGGCTCGACGAGCAGTACTTC.

This clonotype was detected only a few times. The chain recombines TRBV20-1 with TRBJ2-7; D remains ambiguous. The germline gives CDR1 DFQATT, CDR2 SNEGSKA (reference sequence). The V gene lost 4 bases and the J gene lost 4 bases, with 20 bases spanning the gap. This CDR3 contains 15 residues. The CDR3 DNA reads TGCAGTGCTACCACCTCTACCGGTGGGCTTTACGAGCAGTACTTC. Amino acid sequence: CSATTSTGGLYEQYF.

As to this clonotype: This may come from a read error, since a much larger clone is one base off. V gene TRBV5-5 combines with J gene TRBJ2-4; TRBD2 is a possible D gene (6 bases). The CDR3 has 15 residues. Germline V gives CDR1 SGHKS, CDR2 YYEKEE (reference sequence). The chain's CDR3 is CASSPAGLSKNIPYF. The DNA of the CDR3 is TGTGCCAGCAGCCCGGCGGGGTTGTCCAAAAACATTCCGTACTTC.

This chain uses TRBV27 with TRBJ1-2; D is ambiguous. Deletions cut 6 bases from V and 5 bases from J, with 13 bases between. CDR3 length: 13 amino acids. Germline V gene sequence: CDR1 MNHEY, CDR2 SMNVEV (reference sequence). CDR3 loop: CASRDSGPYGYTF. DNA for the CDR3: TGTGCCAGCAGGGACTCAGGACCTTATGGCTACACCTTC.

This clonotype was seen more than once but under ten times. J is TRBJ1-5 and V is TRBV29-1; D not certain. CDR3 length equals 11 residues. V lost 6 bases, J lost 5 bases, and 8 bases lay in between. The germline V gene encodes CDR1 SQVTM and CDR2 ANQGSEA. The CDR3 spells CSVDTDQPQHF. CDR3 in DNA: TGCAGCGTGGATACTGATCAGCCCCAGCATTTT.

This clonotype was recorded many times. V usage is TRBV19 and J usage is TRBJ1-5, with 7 nucleotides matching TRBD1. CDR3 length: 14 amino acids. Germline V gene lookup returns CDR1 LNHDA and CDR2 SQIVND (reference sequence). V lost 7 bases to trimming and J lost 6 bases; unmatched junction nucleotides: 9. The CDR3 DNA follows: TGTGCCAGTACCCAAACAGGGGCCTTTCAGCCCCAGCATTTT. This gives the protein CASTQTGAFQPQHF. Based on the CDR3 plus reference TRBV19 and TRBJ1-5, the full variable domain is DGGITQSPKYLFRKEGQNVTLSCEQNLNHDAMYWYRQDPGQGLRLIYYSQIVNDFQKGDIAEGYSVSREKKESFPLTVTSAQKNPTAFYLCASTQTGAFQPQHFGDGTRLSIL.

For this clonotype: Compared with germline, one end of the junction differs, possibly owing to a read error. The chain recombines TRBV6-2 or TRBV6-3 with TRBJ1-2; 8 bases are a match to TRBD1. The germline V gene has CDR1 MNHEY and CDR2 SVGEGT. The CDR3 is 16 amino acids. The DNA for the CDR3 is TGTGCCAGCAGTTTGACCCAGGGGGCCCAGGCGTATGACTACACCTTC. Encoded protein: CASSLTQGAQAYDYTF.

In this sample, this clonotype turned up many times. The V and J genes are TRBV5-1 and TRBJ2-3, with 7 nucleotides matching TRBD1. The CDR3 totals 15 residues. The V and J ends lost 3 bases and 4 bases, in that order; junction bases with no gene match: 8. CDR1 SGHRS and CDR2 YFSETQ come from the germline V gene. The CDR3, as DNA: TGCGCCAGCAGCTCCACGACAGGGACGGCAGATACGCAGTATTTT. Residues: CASSSTTGTADTQYF.

There are a few counts of this clonotype. For the CDR3, the DNA is TGTGCCAGCAGCGTCGGACAGGGCGGGACCCAGTACTTC. Translated, it gives CASSVGQGGTQYF. This chain links TRBV7-7 with TRBJ2-5; TRBD1 aligns across 8 bases. V was pared by 5 bases and J by 7 bases, with 6 bases of the junction left unmatched. The CDR3 length is 13 residues. Germline CDR1 SSHAT, CDR2 FNYEAQ (reference sequence). Supplemented by reference TRBV7-7 and TRBJ2-5, the full variable domain reads GAGVSQSPRYKVTKRGQDVTLRCDPISSHATLYWYQQALGQGPEFLTYFNYEAQPDKSGLPSDRFSAERPEGSISTLTIQRTEQRDSAMYRCASSVGQGGTQYFGPGTRLLVL.